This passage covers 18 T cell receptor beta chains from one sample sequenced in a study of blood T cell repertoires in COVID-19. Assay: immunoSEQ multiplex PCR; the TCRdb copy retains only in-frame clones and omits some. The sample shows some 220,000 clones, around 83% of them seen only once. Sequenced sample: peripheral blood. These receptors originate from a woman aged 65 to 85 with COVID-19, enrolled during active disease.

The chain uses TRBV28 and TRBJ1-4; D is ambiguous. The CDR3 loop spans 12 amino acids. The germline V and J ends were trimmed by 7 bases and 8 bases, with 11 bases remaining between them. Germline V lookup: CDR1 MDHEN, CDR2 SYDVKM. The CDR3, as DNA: TGTGCCAGCACCGGGGAGCTAGAAAAACTGTTTTTT. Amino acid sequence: CASTGELEKLFF. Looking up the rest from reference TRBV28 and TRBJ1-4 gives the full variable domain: DVKVTQSSRYLVKRTGEKVFLECVQDMDHENMFWYRQDPGLGLRLIYFSYDVKMKEKGDIPEGYSVSREKKERFSLILESASTNQTSMYLCASTGELEKLFFGSGTQLSVL.

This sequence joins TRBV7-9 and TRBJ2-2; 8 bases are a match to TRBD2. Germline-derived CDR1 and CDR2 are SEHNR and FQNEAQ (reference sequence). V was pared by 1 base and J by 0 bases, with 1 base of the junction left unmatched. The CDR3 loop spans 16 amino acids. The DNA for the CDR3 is TGTGCCAGCAGCTTAGGTAGCGGGACGAACACCGGGGAGCTGTTTTTT. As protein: CASSLGSGTNTGELFF.

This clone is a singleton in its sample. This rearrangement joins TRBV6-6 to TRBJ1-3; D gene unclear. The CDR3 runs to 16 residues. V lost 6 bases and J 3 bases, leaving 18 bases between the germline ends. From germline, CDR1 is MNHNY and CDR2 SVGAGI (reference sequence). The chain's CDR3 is CASSPSVGVGGNTIYF. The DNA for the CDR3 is TGTGCCAGCAGCCCAAGCGTCGGGGTCGGTGGAAACACCATATATTTT.

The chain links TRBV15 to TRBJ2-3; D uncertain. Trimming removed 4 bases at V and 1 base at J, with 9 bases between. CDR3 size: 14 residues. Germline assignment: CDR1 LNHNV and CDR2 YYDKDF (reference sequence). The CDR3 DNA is TGTGCCACCAGCAAGAGCGTCGGCACAGATACGCAGTATTTT. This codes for CATSKSVGTDTQYF.

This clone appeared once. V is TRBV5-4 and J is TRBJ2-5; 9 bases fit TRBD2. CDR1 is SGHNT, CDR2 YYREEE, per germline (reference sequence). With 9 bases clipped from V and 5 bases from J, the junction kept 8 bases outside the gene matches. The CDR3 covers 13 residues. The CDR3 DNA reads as TGTGCCACCTCTAGGGCGGGAGGGGAGACCCAGTACTTC. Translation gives CATSRAGGETQYF.

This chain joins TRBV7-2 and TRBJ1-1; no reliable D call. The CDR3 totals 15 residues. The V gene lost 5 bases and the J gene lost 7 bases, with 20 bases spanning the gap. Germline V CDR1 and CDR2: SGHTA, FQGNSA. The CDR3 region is CASSPRHGFSVEAFF. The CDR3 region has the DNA TGTGCCAGCAGCCCAAGACACGGTTTTAGCGTTGAAGCTTTCTTT.

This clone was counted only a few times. The CDR3 nucleotides read TGTGCCAGCAGCTTAGCTCCGACAGGGGGCGAGCAGTACTTC. Translation gives CASSLAPTGGEQYF. The chain uses TRBV7-9 and TRBJ2-7; 9 nucleotides line up with TRBD1. Per germline, CDR1 SEHNR and CDR2 FQNEAQ (reference sequence). The CDR3 has 14 residues. Losses at the gene ends were 0 bases for V and 6 bases for J; bases not matched to a gene: 3.

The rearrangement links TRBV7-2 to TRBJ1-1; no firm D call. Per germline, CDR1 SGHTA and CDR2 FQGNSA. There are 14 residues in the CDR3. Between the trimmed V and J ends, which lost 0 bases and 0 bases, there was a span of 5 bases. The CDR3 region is CASSLARLNTEAFF. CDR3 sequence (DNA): TGTGCCAGCAGCTTAGCGCGGCTGAACACTGAAGCTTTCTTT.

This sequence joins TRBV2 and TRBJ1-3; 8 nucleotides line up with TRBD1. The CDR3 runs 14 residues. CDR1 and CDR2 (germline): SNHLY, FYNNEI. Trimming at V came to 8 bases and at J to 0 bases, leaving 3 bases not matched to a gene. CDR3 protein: CASGTGSSGNTIYF. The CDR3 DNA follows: TGTGCCAGCGGGACAGGCAGCTCTGGAAACACCATATATTTT. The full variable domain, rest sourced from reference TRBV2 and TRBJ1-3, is EPEVTQTPSHQVTQMGQEVILRCVPISNHLYFYWYRQILGQKVEFLVSFYNNEISEKSEIFDDQFSVERPDGSNFTLKIRSTKLEDSAMYFCASGTGSSGNTIYFGEGSWLTVV.

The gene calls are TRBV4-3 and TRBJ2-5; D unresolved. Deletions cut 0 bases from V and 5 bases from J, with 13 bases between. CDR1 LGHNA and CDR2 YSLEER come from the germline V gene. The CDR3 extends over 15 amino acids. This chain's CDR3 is CASSQDRGNDETQYF. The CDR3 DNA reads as TGCGCCAGCAGCCAAGATCGAGGTAACGACGAGACCCAGTACTTC.

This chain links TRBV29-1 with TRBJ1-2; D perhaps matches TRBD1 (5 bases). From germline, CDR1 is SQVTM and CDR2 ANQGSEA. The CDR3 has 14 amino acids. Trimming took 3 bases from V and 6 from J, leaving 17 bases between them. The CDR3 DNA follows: TGCAGCGTTGACGGGGGTACATCAGTCGATGGCTACACCTTC. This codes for CSVDGGTSVDGYTF.

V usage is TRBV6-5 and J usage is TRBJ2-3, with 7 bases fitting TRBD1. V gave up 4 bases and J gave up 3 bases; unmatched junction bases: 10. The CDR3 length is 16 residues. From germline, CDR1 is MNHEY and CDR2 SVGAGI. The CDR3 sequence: CASSSRDSYGTDTQYF. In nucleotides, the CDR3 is TGTGCCAGCAGTTCCCGGGACAGCTATGGGACAGATACGCAGTATTTT.

The DNA for the CDR3 is TGTGCCAGCACCCCGGTAGGGGTAGGGACCCAGTACTTC. Translation: CASTPVGVGTQYF. V and J are TRBV6-6 and TRBJ2-5; D may be TRBD1 (5 bases). The V end lost 7 bases, the J end lost 7 bases, and 16 bases lay between the germline ends. CDR1 MNHNY and CDR2 SVGAGI come from the germline V gene (reference sequence). The CDR3 is made up of 13 amino acids.

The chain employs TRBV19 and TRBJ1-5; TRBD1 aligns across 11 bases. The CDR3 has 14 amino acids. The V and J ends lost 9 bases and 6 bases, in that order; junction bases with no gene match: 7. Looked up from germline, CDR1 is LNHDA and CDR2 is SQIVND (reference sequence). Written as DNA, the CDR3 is TGTGCCAGCCGAGGGGGGACAGGGGGTCAGCCCCAGCATTTT. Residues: CASRGGTGGQPQHF.

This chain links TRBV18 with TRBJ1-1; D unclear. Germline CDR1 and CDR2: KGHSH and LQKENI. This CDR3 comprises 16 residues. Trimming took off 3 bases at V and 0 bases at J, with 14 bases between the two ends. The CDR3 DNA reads TGTGCCAGCTCACCCTCCGGGGTACCGGTGAACACTGAAGCTTTCTTT. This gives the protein CASSPSGVPVNTEAFF.

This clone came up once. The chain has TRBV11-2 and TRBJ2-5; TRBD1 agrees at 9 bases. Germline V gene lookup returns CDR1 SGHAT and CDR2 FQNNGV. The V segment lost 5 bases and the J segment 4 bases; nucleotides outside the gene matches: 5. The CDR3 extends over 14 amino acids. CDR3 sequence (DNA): TGTGCCAGCAGCCGGACAGGGGAGTTAGAGACCCAGTACTTC. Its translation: CASSRTGELETQYF.

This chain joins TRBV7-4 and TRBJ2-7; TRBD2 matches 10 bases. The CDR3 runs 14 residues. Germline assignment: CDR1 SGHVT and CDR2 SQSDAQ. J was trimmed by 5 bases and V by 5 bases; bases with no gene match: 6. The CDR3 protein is CASSHSGTSDEQYF. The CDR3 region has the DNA TGTGCCAGCAGCCATTCCGGGACTAGCGACGAGCAGTACTTC.

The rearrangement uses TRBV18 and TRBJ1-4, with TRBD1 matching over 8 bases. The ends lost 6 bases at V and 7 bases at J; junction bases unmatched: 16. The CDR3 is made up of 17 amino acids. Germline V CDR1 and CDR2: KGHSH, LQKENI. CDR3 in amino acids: CASSPGTGGGEGEKLFF. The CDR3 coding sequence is TGTGCCAGCTCTCCCGGAACAGGGGGAGGAGAGGGTGAAAAACTGTTTTTT.